The 24 T cell receptor beta chains below come from one sample, sequenced in a study of T cell changes during pregnancy in multiple sclerosis. The method was immunoSEQ multiplex PCR; TCRdb's version includes in-frame clones alone and lacks a portion of them. The repertoire includes fewer than 25,000 clones, about 88% of them detected once, and about 1% sits in the top ten. Sequencing was performed on CD4+ T cells from peripheral blood mononuclear cells, taken in the second trimester of pregnancy. Receptor source: a female donor in good health, enrolled as a control in a pregnancy study.

V gene TRBV6-5 combines with J gene TRBJ1-1; 7 bases agree with TRBD1. Germline assignment: CDR1 MNHEY and CDR2 SVGAGI. CDR3 length: 14 amino acids. V trimming: 8 bases; J trimming: 0 bases; junction bases outside the gene matches: 6. The CDR3 sequence: CASSRTGMNTEAFF. The DNA of the CDR3 is TGTGCCAGCTCGAGGACAGGCATGAACACTGAAGCTTTCTTT.

This chain connects TRBV19 to TRBJ1-5; TRBD1 matches 8 bases. The CDR3 contains 16 residues. Germline V gene sequence: CDR1 LNHDA, CDR2 SQIVND (reference sequence). J lost 6 bases, V lost 1 base, and 8 bases had no gene match. CDR3 protein: CASSIVPGQGGQPQHF. DNA of the CDR3: TGTGCCAGTAGTATAGTCCCCGGACAGGGAGGTCAGCCCCAGCATTTT.

Written as DNA, the CDR3 is TGTGCCAGCAGCAGGGACTTCTACGAGCAGTACTTC. This translates into CASSRDFYEQYF. The rearrangement joins TRBV5-6 to TRBJ2-7; tentatively, D is TRBD2 (6 bases). Trimming cost V 4 bases and J 3 bases, with 8 bases left between them. Germline V gives CDR1 SGHDT, CDR2 YYEEEE. This CDR3 region has 12 residues.

This chain joins TRBV28 and TRBJ2-7; D might be TRBD2 (7 bases). Trimming shortened V by 4 bases and J by 2 bases, and 15 bases separated the two germline ends. This CDR3 is 15 amino acids long. Per germline, CDR1 MDHEN and CDR2 SYDVKM. CDR3 coding DNA: TGTGCCAGCAGTTCGACGGGGGAGGGGGCCTACGAGCAGTACTTC. Translating it yields CASSSTGEGAYEQYF.

This sequence joins TRBV5-1 and TRBJ2-3; D unclear. The germline V gene has CDR1 SGHRS and CDR2 YFSETQ. The V end lost 1 base, the J end lost 4 bases, and 10 bases lay between the germline ends. The CDR3 covers 14 residues. CDR3 in DNA: TGCGCCAGCAGCTTGAGGTCGGGTCCAGATACGCAGTATTTT. It is translated as CASSLRSGPDTQYF. Drawing the rest from reference TRBV5-1 and TRBJ2-3, the complete variable domain is KAGVTQTPRYLIKTRGQQVTLSCSPISGHRSVSWYQQTPGQGLQFLFEYFSETQRNKGNFPGRFSGRQFSNSRSEMNVSTLELGDSALYLCASSLRSGPDTQYFGPGTRLTVL.

V usage is TRBV11-2 and J usage is TRBJ1-6; 11 bases align to TRBD1. This CDR3 is built from 15 residues. The V segment lost 5 bases and the J segment 10 bases; nucleotides outside the gene matches: 7. CDR1 SGHAT and CDR2 FQNNGV come from the germline V gene. The CDR3 nucleotides read TGTGCCAGCAGCAAAGGACAGGGGGCTACCTCACCCCTCCACTTT. Encoded protein: CASSKGQGATSPLHF.

The J gene is TRBJ2-3, the V gene TRBV7-8, with D unclear. The CDR3 totals 15 residues. Trimming pared 3 bases from V and 1 base from J, leaving 11 bases between. Germline V lookup: CDR1 SGHVS, CDR2 FQNEAQ. The CDR3 here is CASSFLTGGTDTQYF. The CDR3 DNA follows: TGTGCCAGCAGCTTTTTAACGGGTGGCACAGATACGCAGTATTTT.

The chain uses TRBV7-9 and TRBJ2-3; D is perhaps TRBD1 (6 bases). The CDR3 sequence is 14 residues long. The V gene lost 4 bases and the J gene lost 6 bases, with 14 bases spanning the gap. Germline values: CDR1 SEHNR, CDR2 FQNEAQ (reference sequence). In DNA form, the CDR3 reads TGTGCCAGCAGCTCTAAACAGGGATGGGATACGCAGTATTTT. Translation: CASSSKQGWDTQYF. The whole variable domain, filled in from reference TRBV7-9 and TRBJ2-3, reads DTGVSQNPRHKITKRGQNVTFRCDPISEHNRLYWYRQTLGQGPEFLTYFQNEAQLEKSRLLSDRFSAERPKGSFSTLEIQRTEQGDSAMYLCASSSKQGWDTQYFGPGTRLTVL.

The V and J genes are TRBV18 and TRBJ2-7; 7 nucleotides match TRBD1. The V and J ends lost 6 bases and 5 bases, in that order; junction bases with no gene match: 10. The CDR3 is 14 residues long. CDR1 is KGHSH, CDR2 LQKENI, per germline. In DNA, the CDR3 is TGTGCCAGCTCGAAGGGACAGCCCCCTGACGAGCAGTACTTC. This encodes CASSKGQPPDEQYF.

In nucleotides, the CDR3 is TGTGCCAGCAGCCAAGCTCAGGGGGAAGCTTTCTTT. Its translation is CASSQAQGEAFF. This sequence joins TRBV14 and TRBJ1-1; weak D call: TRBD1 (6 bases). The V and J ends lost 1 base and 8 bases respectively, with 8 bases between them. There are 12 residues in the CDR3. CDR1 SGHDN and CDR2 FVKESK come from the germline V gene. Full variable domain (rest looked up from reference TRBV14 and TRBJ1-1): EAGVTQFPSHSVIEKGQTVTLRCDPISGHDNLYWYRRVMGKEIKFLLHFVKESKQDESGMPNNRFLAERTGGTYSTLKVQPAELEDSGVYFCASSQAQGEAFFGQGTRLTVV.

The CDR3 DNA sequence: TGTGCCAGCAGTTTAAGGACAGAATATAATTCACCCCTCCACTTT. This gives the protein CASSLRTEYNSPLHF. This chain links TRBV27 with TRBJ1-6, with D perhaps TRBD1 (6 bases). The CDR3 totals 15 residues. CDR1 and CDR2 (germline): MNHEY, SMNVEV (reference sequence). V was clipped by 2 bases and J by 4 bases, with 9 bases between them.

The V and J genes are TRBV30 and TRBJ2-1, with unresolved D. Germline CDR1 GTSNPN, CDR2 SVGIG (reference sequence). The CDR3 runs to 14 residues. V gave up 0 bases and J gave up 7 bases, with 13 bases separating them. CDR3 sequence reads: CAWSVSNDGNEQFF. The CDR3 coding sequence is TGTGCCTGGAGTGTAAGTAACGACGGGAATGAGCAGTTCTTC.

The chain couples TRBV7-2 to TRBJ2-5, with a possible D match to TRBD1 (5 bases). Germline V gene data show CDR1 as SGHTA and CDR2 as FQGNSA. This CDR3 contains 15 residues. V lost 0 bases and J lost 2, with 10 bases in between. CDR3: CASSLATRDQETQYF. The CDR3 DNA reads as TGTGCCAGCAGCTTAGCGACCAGGGATCAAGAGACCCAGTACTTC.

The chain recombines TRBV4-2 with TRBJ2-7, with D maybe TRBD1 (6 bases). This CDR3 has 15 residues. The V end lost 3 bases, the J end lost 7 bases, and 19 bases lay between the germline ends. Germline loops: CDR1 LGHNA, CDR2 YNFKEQ. The CDR3 DNA sequence: TGTGCCAGCAGCCAGATGACAGGTACCCATGGGGAGCAGTACTTC. This encodes CASSQMTGTHGEQYF.

The rearrangement joins TRBV4-3 to TRBJ2-2; no firm D call. Trimming took off 4 bases at V and 5 bases at J, with 5 bases between the two ends. Per germline, CDR1 LGHNA and CDR2 YSLEER. CDR3 length: 12 residues. The CDR3 bases are TGCGCCAGCAGCCTTTATACCGGGGAGCTGTTTTTT. Translating gives CASSLYTGELFF.

Concerning this clone itself: Distinct nucleotide sequences in the sample also encode this CDR3. The rearrangement joins TRBV5-1 to TRBJ1-3; D ambiguous. Trimming took 0 bases from V and 1 from J, leaving 5 bases between them. CDR1 and CDR2 from the germline V gene are SGHRS and YFSETQ. The CDR3 has 14 residues. CDR3 loop: CASSLDISGNTIYF. The CDR3 region has the DNA TGCGCCAGCAGCTTGGACATTTCTGGAAACACCATATATTTT.

This chain links TRBV5-1 with TRBJ1-3; tentatively, D is TRBD1 (5 bases). V lost 0 bases and J 0 bases, leaving 10 bases between the germline ends. The germline CDR1 and CDR2 sequences are SGHRS and YFSETQ. The CDR3 length is 16 residues. CDR3 amino acids: CASSLEVGGSGNTIYF. The CDR3 nucleotides are TGCGCCAGCAGCTTGGAGGTGGGGGGCTCTGGAAACACCATATATTTT. Filled out from reference TRBV5-1 and TRBJ1-3, the complete variable domain reads KAGVTQTPRYLIKTRGQQVTLSCSPISGHRSVSWYQQTPGQGLQFLFEYFSETQRNKGNFPGRFSGRQFSNSRSEMNVSTLELGDSALYLCASSLEVGGSGNTIYFGEGSWLTVV.

V usage is TRBV29-1 and J usage is TRBJ1-6; 7 nucleotides line up with TRBD1. CDR3 length: 14 residues. Unmatched junction bases numbered 1, after V lost 5 bases and J lost 0 bases. Germline values: CDR1 SQVTM, CDR2 ANQGSEA. CDR3 DNA sequence: TGCAGCGTTCGACAGGGCTCCTATAATTCACCCCTCCACTTT. As protein: CSVRQGSYNSPLHF.

The chain uses TRBV7-3 and TRBJ1-2; tentatively, D is TRBD1 (5 bases). V lost 1 base to trimming and J lost 3 bases, with 12 bases between them. The CDR3 covers 15 residues. Germline V gives CDR1 SGHTA, CDR2 FQGTGA. CDR3: CASSLSCGGDYGYTF. The CDR3 DNA sequence: TGTGCCAGCAGCTTAAGCTGTGGGGGGGACTATGGCTACACCTTC.

This chain uses TRBV27 with TRBJ2-5; no clear D gene. The ends were cut back, 2 bases at V and 2 bases at J, with 6 bases in the middle. Germline V gives CDR1 MNHEY, CDR2 SMNVEV (reference sequence). The CDR3 spans 13 residues. CDR3 sequence (DNA): TGTGCCAGCAGTTTACGGAGTCAAGAGACCCAGTACTTC. Translating gives CASSLRSQETQYF.

The chain has TRBV6-5 and TRBJ1-2; no clear D. Germline loops: CDR1 MNHEY, CDR2 SVGAGI. The CDR3 extends over 14 amino acids. Trimming cost V 5 bases and J 0 bases, with 10 bases left between them. This CDR3 reads CASSTLAANYGYTF. CDR3 coding DNA: TGTGCCAGCAGTACGCTGGCGGCTAACTATGGCTACACCTTC.

The rearrangement uses TRBV18 and TRBJ2-7; 11 nucleotides match TRBD2. This CDR3 region has 16 residues. Germline CDR1 is KGHSH and CDR2 is LQKENI. The ends lost 4 bases at V and 1 base at J; junction bases unmatched: 6. The CDR3 DNA sequence: TGTGCCAGCTCACGTTCCGGGACTAGCGGTTCCTACGAGCAGTACTTC. As protein: CASSRSGTSGSYEQYF.

The chain joins TRBV18 to TRBJ2-4, with 11 bases matching TRBD1. Germline V lookup: CDR1 KGHSH, CDR2 LQKENI. V gave up 6 bases and J gave up 7 bases; unmatched junction bases: 5. The CDR3 has 14 amino acids. The chain's CDR3 is CASSPGQGANIQYF. CDR3 bases: TGTGCCAGCTCGCCCGGACAGGGGGCGAACATTCAGTACTTC. The complete variable domain, with remaining parts taken from reference TRBV18 and TRBJ2-4, reads NAGVMQNPRHLVRRRGQEARLRCSPMKGHSHVYWYRQLPEEGLKFMVYLQKENIIDESGMPKERFSAEFPKEGPSILRIQQVVRGDSAAYFCASSPGQGANIQYFGAGTRLSVL.

This chain connects TRBV7-6 to TRBJ2-3; TRBD2 aligns across 7 bases. Germline lookup yields CDR1 SGHVS and CDR2 FNYEAQ. The CDR3 is made up of 16 amino acids. Trimming took 5 bases from V and 2 from J; bases not matched to a gene: 10. CDR3 bases: TGTGCCAGCAGCCCCTACGGGGGGATACTCACAGATACGCAGTATTTT. Translation: CASSPYGGILTDTQYF.